The rows below give T cell receptor beta chains drawn from one sample of a study of Graves' ophthalmopathy and Graves' hyperthyroidism. In TCRdb, the multiplex PCR reads were re-called with MiXCR into one record per CDR3 protein. The table records some 1.1 million distinct CDR3 sequences, around a third of them present only once. The specimen was peripheral blood or thyroid tissue (not recorded which). Every receptor here comes from an adult man with Graves' hyperthyroidism. Both conserved end residues are part of each CDR3. The order of the fields is J gene, clone size, D gene, V gene, CDR3 protein, CDR3 DNA. A D gene is named only where the DNA matches it firmly. Clone size is shown for a subset of rows, as once, few, many or a class of expanded clone.

TRBJ1-1,many,NA,TRBV9,CASTGGAGARDTEAFF,TGTGCCAGCACCGGAGGGGCAGGGGCTAGGGACACTGAAGCTTTCTTT
TRBJ1-1,few,NA,TRBV6-5,CASYTHRDRHTEAFF,TGTGCCAGCTATACACATAGGGACCGTCACACTGAAGCTTTCTTT
TRBJ2-5,NA,TRBD1,TRBV20-1,CSARRNRGLWETQYF,TGCAGTGCTAGACGAAACAGGGGTCTCTGGGAGACCCAGTACTTC
TRBJ1-3,few,NA,TRBV10-2,CASSQGSGVFGNTIYF,TGTGCCAGCAGTCAGGGTAGTGGGGTGTTTGGAAACACCATATATTTT
TRBJ2-7,many,TRBD1,TRBV19,CASRRDRDYEQYF,TGTGCCAGTAGGCGCGACAGGGACTACGAGCAGTACTTC
TRBJ1-3,many,NA,TRBV29-1,CSVVWYSGNTIYF,TGCAGCGTTGTATGGTACTCTGGAAACACCATATATTTT
TRBJ1-2,NA,TRBD1,TRBV9,CASSHPTGGSGYTF,TGTGCCAGCAGCCATCCGACAGGGGGCAGTGGCTACACCTTC
TRBJ1-2,NA,TRBD1,TRBV28,CATDRVRYGYTF,TGTGCCACGGACAGGGTGCGGTATGGCTACACCTTC
TRBJ2-5,NA,NA,TRBV20-1,CSASSFETKLQETQYF,TGCAGTGCTAGCAGTTTTGAGACTAAACTTCAAGAGACCCAGTACTTC
TRBJ1-5,few,TRBD1,TRBV10-3,CAISLRDRENNQPQHF,TGTGCCATCAGCCTACGGGACAGGGAAAACAATCAGCCCCAGCATTTT
TRBJ1-5,many,NA,TRBV2,CASSFDRQREPQHF,TGTGCCAGCAGTTTTGACAGGCAGCGGGAGCCCCAGCATTTT
TRBJ2-7,NA,NA,TRBV27,CASMSQSGSYEQYF,TGTGCCAGCATGTCGCAGTCCGGCTCCTACGAGCAGTACTTC
TRBJ1-1,NA,NA,TRBV5-1,CASSLDRPSDTEAFF,TGCGCCAGCAGCTTAGACCGCCCTTCGGACACTGAAGCTTTCTTT
TRBJ2-5,NA,TRBD2,TRBV15,CASSQYRGGGAEETQYF,TGTGCCAGCAGCCAATATCGTGGCGGGGGGGCTGAGGAGACCCAGTACTTC
TRBJ1-5,many,TRBD1,TRBV19,CASRNRDRAQPQHF,TGTGCCAGTAGAAACCGGGACAGGGCCCAGCCCCAGCATTTT
TRBJ1-5,many,NA,TRBV7-2,CASSSQSNQPQHF,TGTGCCAGCAGCTCACAGAGCAATCAGCCCCAGCATTTT
TRBJ2-6,NA,TRBD2,TRBV15,CATSRGGVAGANVLTF,TGTGCCACCAGCAGGGGAGGGGTTGCCGGGGCCAACGTCCTGACTTTC
TRBJ2-7,many,NA,TRBV5-4,CASSFGGGPYEQYF,TGTGCCAGCAGCTTTGGCGGGGGCCCCTACGAGCAGTACTTC
TRBJ1-6,many,TRBD1,TRBV7-2,CASTPRTGGSPLHF,TGTGCCAGCACCCCCCGGACAGGGGGTTCACCCCTCCACTTT
TRBJ1-1,many,NA,TRBV24-1,CATRGAGNTEAFF,TGTGCCACCAGAGGCGCGGGGAACACTGAAGCTTTCTTT
TRBJ2-5,many,NA,TRBV20-1,CSATLGLQETQYF,TGCAGTGCAACTTTGGGGCTCCAAGAGACCCAGTACTTC
TRBJ2-5,NA,NA,TRBV5-6,CASSYNSGGRETQYF,TGTGCCAGCAGCTACAATTCTGGGGGCAGGGAGACCCAGTACTTC
TRBJ1-5,NA,NA,TRBV7-2,CASSLAPQVRGYSNQPQHF,TGTGCCAGCAGCTTAGCCCCACAGGTGAGGGGCTATAGCAATCAGCCCCAGCATTTT
TRBJ1-4,many,TRBD1,TRBV15,CATSREGQGKLFF,TGTGCCACCAGCAGAGAGGGACAGGGAAAACTGTTTTTT